The entry below describes one T cell receptor (beta chain). Its antigen is not known. This sample was included in a study of CD8 T cell repertoires and HIV-1 epitope variants. Germline CDR1 SGDLS, CDR2 YYNGEE. The V and J ends lost 6 bases and 3 bases, in that order; junction bases with no gene match: 6. The CDR3 sequence is 15 residues long. TCRdb's table, derived via immunoSEQ multiplex PCR, lists solely in-frame clones and lacks some. The table records a few thousand clones, around 60% of them present only once. The chain joins TRBV9 to TRBJ2-2; 9 positions match TRBD1. This receptor was taken from a male donor with HIV. Material for sequencing was cultured CD8+ T cells derived from PBMCs. The CDR3: CASTKTGGDTGELFF. The CDR3 DNA follows: TGTGCCAGCACGAAGACAGGGGGAGACACCGGGGAGCTGTTTTTT.